What follows are 8 T cell receptor beta chains derived from one specimen sequenced in a study of low-dose radiotherapy and immunotherapy resistance in tumors. Priming of first-strand cDNA relied on TRAV- and TRBV-specific primers (covering alpha and beta chains). Amplification, which lasted 20 to 25 PCR cycles, used a constant-region primer and V-primer adapter to amplify TCRs. Each CDR3 protein gets one entry after TCRdb re-called the reads with MiXCR. The sample lists 35,000 to 50,000 distinct CDR3 sequences, roughly 30% occurring once. The time point denotes: before trial treatment. The sequences come from PBMCs, collected before treatment. These receptors originate from a male donor with gallbladder cancer.

At least ten counts were recorded for this clonotype. This chain joins TRBV27 and TRBJ2-7, with D possibly matching TRBD2 (6 bases). Between the trimmed V and J ends, which lost 7 bases and 3 bases, there was a span of 7 bases. The CDR3 consists of 11 residues. Germline loops: CDR1 MNHEY, CDR2 SMNVEV (reference sequence). The CDR3 DNA follows: TGTGCCAGCATGGGAGGCTACGAGCAGTACTTC. This codes for CASMGGYEQYF.

Regarding this clonotype: This probably arose from a read error, given a far larger clone one base away. The V gene is TRBV7-9, the J gene TRBJ2-2, with 8 bases that match TRBD1. V dropped 6 bases and J dropped 6; count of bases not matched to a gene: 9. This CDR3 is built from 15 residues. Per the germline V gene, CDR1 is SEHNR and CDR2 is FQNEAQ (reference sequence). CDR3 residues: CASRQRGTGSGELFF. CDR3 coding DNA: TGTGCCAGCAGGCAGCGCGGGACAGGATCCGGGGAGCTGTTTTTT.

As for this clonotype: This likely reflects a read error, since a far larger clone is one base away. The rearrangement uses TRBV13 and TRBJ2-7, with 7 bases lining up with TRBD1. V lost 6 bases and J lost 7; bases outside the gene matches: 12. This CDR3 is built from 14 residues. Germline V gives CDR1 PRHDT, CDR2 FYEKMQ (reference sequence). Here the CDR3 reads CASSSTGTSREQYF. CDR3 DNA sequence: TGTGCCAGCAGTTCGACAGGGACGTCCCGAGAGCAGTACTTC.

The chain joins TRBV28 to TRBJ1-5, with D possibly matching TRBD1 (5 bases). Germline V lookup: CDR1 MDHEN, CDR2 SYDVKM. With 7 bases removed from V and 4 bases from J, the gap between germline ends came to 17 bases. This CDR3 is built from 15 residues. CDR3 protein: CASTPRGTPNQPQHF. The CDR3 DNA reads TGTGCCAGCACCCCCCGGGGCACCCCAAATCAGCCCCAGCATTTT.

This clonotype appeared many times. The chain is built from TRBV14 and TRBJ2-1; D remains ambiguous. CDR3 length equals 12 residues. V shed 4 bases and J shed 7 bases, with 8 bases lying between them. Germline CDR1 SGHDN, CDR2 FVKESK. CDR3 DNA: TGTGCCAGCAGCCCCAACAGTAATGAGCAGTTCTTC. Protein sequence: CASSPNSNEQFF.

In regard to this clonotype: With only one base between it and a far larger clone, this is likely a read error. The rearrangement links TRBV28 to TRBJ2-1; D remains unclear. The CDR3 has 18 residues. V was cut by 2 bases and J by 10 bases, with 27 bases left in between. Per germline, CDR1 MDHEN and CDR2 SYDVKM. The CDR3 sequence is CASSLMGNNLGFLHEQFF. The CDR3 coding sequence is TGTGCCAGCAGTTTAATGGGCAACAACCTAGGGTTCCTGCACGAGCAGTTCTTC.

This clonotype was counted only a few times. The genes are TRBV7-2 and TRBJ2-1; TRBD2 agrees at 14 bases. Germline lookup yields CDR1 SGHTA and CDR2 FQGNSA. The CDR3 consists of 17 residues. Germline trimming cut 1 base from V and 7 bases from J; bases unmatched to any gene: 6. The CDR3 sequence is CASSLVSRLAGGNEQFF. CDR3 sequence (DNA): TGTGCCAGCAGCTTAGTTTCACGACTAGCGGGAGGGAATGAGCAGTTCTTC.

This clonotype was counted many times. This chain links TRBV6-2 or TRBV6-3 with TRBJ1-3; D perhaps matches TRBD1 (6 bases). CDR1 MNHEY and CDR2 SVGEGT come from the germline V gene. There are 13 residues in the CDR3. The germline V and J ends were trimmed by 10 bases and 0 bases, with 10 bases remaining between them. The CDR3 DNA sequence: TGTGCCACTGGACAGCACTCTGGAAACACCATATATTTT. Amino acids: CATGQHSGNTIYF.